Sequencing of this TCR beta chain was carried out in a study of blood T cells in healthy people across ages. About 10 milliliters of peripheral blood were drawn from each donor into EDTA-treated tubes. Total RNA amounts of at least 6 micrograms were extracted per sample. The junction had 8 bases not matched to a gene; V was cut back by 7 bases and J by 3 bases. Germline V gives CDR1 SQVTM, CDR2 ANQGSEA. This CDR3 is 16 amino acids long. A second roughly 7 to 12 cycle PCR used barcoded and J-beta primers. With 12 random nucleotides, a template-switch adaptor tagged each individual cDNA molecule. TCRdb ran MiXCR on the 5' RACE reads and lists one entry per CDR3 protein. This sample has over 1,500,000 distinct CDR3 sequences, with about 39% found just once. This clonotype has just a few counts.

The chain is built from TRBV29-1 and TRBJ2-1; 14 positions agree with TRBD2. Sequenced input: blood. The TCR originated in a human donor in good health. CDR3: CSAGLAGDNYYNEQFF. CDR3 DNA sequence: TGCAGCGCGGGACTAGCGGGGGATAACTACTACAATGAGCAGTTCTTC.